These 15 T cell receptor beta chains originate from one sample sequenced in a study of T-cell memory formation after mild COVID-19. MiXCR was run by TCRdb on the 5' RACE reads, yielding one entry per CDR3 protein. The top ten clones hold around 30% of a sample with 85,000 to 130,000 distinct CDR3 sequences, 9.5% to 15% of them seen once. The sequenced sample was PBMCs or a T cell subset sorted from them (not recorded which). The receptors shown here come from an adult woman who had mild COVID-19 (a few samples of this study predate the infection). Cell type and time point are not known.

The V and J genes are TRBV9 and TRBJ2-1; no clear D gene. Germline CDR1 and CDR2: SGDLS and YYNGEE. The V end lost 2 bases, the J end lost 8 bases, and 8 bases lay between the germline ends. This CDR3 comprises 12 residues. CDR3 loop: CASSVNWYEQFF. The CDR3 nucleotides read TGTGCCAGCAGCGTCAATTGGTATGAGCAGTTCTTC.

Comment on this clonotype: The junction and the germline gene differ at one end; a read error may be behind it. The chain combines TRBV30 with TRBJ2-3; 10 nucleotides match TRBD2. This CDR3 has 15 amino acids. Germline-derived CDR1 and CDR2 are GTSNPN and SVGIG (reference sequence). In nucleotides, the CDR3 is TGTGCCTGGAGTGGACTAGCGGGTGGCACAGATACGAAGTATTTT. As protein: CAWSGLAGGTDTKYF.

J is TRBJ2-2 and V is TRBV27, with a possible D match to TRBD1 (6 bases). Germline V lookup: CDR1 MNHEY, CDR2 SMNVEV (reference sequence). This CDR3 contains 13 residues. V lost 6 bases, J lost 6 bases, and 11 bases lay in between. CDR3 protein: CASSYTGSGELFF. The CDR3 DNA reads TGTGCCAGCAGCTATACAGGGTCCGGGGAGCTGTTTTTT.

This clonotype has more than one count but fewer than ten. The chain uses TRBV6-5 and TRBJ1-1; weak D call: TRBD1 (6 bases). The CDR3 has 13 amino acids. Germline lookup yields CDR1 MNHEY and CDR2 SVGAGI. The germline V and J ends were trimmed by 8 bases and 6 bases, with 16 bases remaining between them. The CDR3 is CASLQGPRSEAFF. Written as DNA, the CDR3 is TGTGCCAGCCTACAGGGACCCCGGTCTGAAGCTTTCTTT.

Remarks on this clonotype: A much larger clone differs from this one at a single base, so this may be a read error. J is TRBJ2-2 and V is TRBV5-5; D tentatively reads TRBD1 or TRBD2 (6 bases each). The CDR3 runs to 16 residues. CDR1 is SGHKS, CDR2 YYEKEE, per germline (reference sequence). The CDR3 reads CDSSPRGFGSTGELFF. The CDR3 DNA reads TGTGACAGCAGCCCCAGGGGTTTCGGGAGCACCGGGGAGCTGTTTTTT.

The table lists this clonotype with a few counts. This CDR3 is CASIGLSGRNTDTQYF. The DNA of the CDR3 is TGTGCCAGCATCGGACTTAGCGGGAGGAACACAGATACGCAGTATTTT. V usage is TRBV7-9 and J usage is TRBJ2-3; TRBD2 matches at 10 bases. Unmatched junction bases numbered 9, after V lost 7 bases and J lost 2 bases. The CDR3 totals 16 residues. CDR1 and CDR2 (germline): SEHNR, FQNEAQ (reference sequence).

CDR3 amino acids: CSARDAPTSTSTYEQYF. CDR3 DNA: TGCAGTGCTAGAGACGCCCCAACAAGTACTAGTACCTACGAGCAGTACTTC. The chain combines TRBV20-1 with TRBJ2-7, with a tentative D call TRBD2 (5 bases). V was shortened by 0 bases and J by 2 bases, with 20 bases between the two germline ends. The length of the CDR3 is 17 residues. Germline V CDR1 and CDR2: DFQATT, SNEGSKA (reference sequence).

This clonotype turned up a few times. The V gene is TRBV11-2, the J gene TRBJ1-4; D remains unclear. V lost 8 bases and J lost 6, with 10 bases in between. CDR1 is SGHAT and CDR2 is FQNNGV in the germline V gene. This CDR3 region has 12 residues. The CDR3: CASRGQDEKLFF. The CDR3 bases are TGTGCCAGCCGTGGGCAGGATGAAAAACTGTTTTTT.

This clonotype was recorded many times. This chain joins TRBV29-1 and TRBJ2-1; TRBD2 might be the D (6 bases). V lost 1 base, J lost 2 bases, and 27 bases lay in between. The germline CDR1 and CDR2 sequences are SQVTM and ANQGSEA. The CDR3 runs 20 residues. CDR3 sequence reads: CSVEVFSTGGGTDAYNEQFF. In DNA form, the CDR3 reads TGCAGCGTTGAAGTTTTCTCCACGGGCGGAGGGACGGATGCCTACAATGAGCAGTTCTTC.

This clonotype showed up many times. The rearrangement uses TRBV29-1 and TRBJ2-1; 8 bases are shared with TRBD2. The CDR3 length is 15 residues. Germline V gives CDR1 SQVTM, CDR2 ANQGSEA. Losses at the gene ends were 6 bases for V and 0 bases for J; bases not matched to a gene: 7. CDR3 in DNA: TGCAGCGTATTAGCGGGGATCGACTCCTACAATGAGCAGTTCTTC. Translated: CSVLAGIDSYNEQFF.

The J gene is TRBJ2-1, the V gene TRBV29-1; possibly TRBD1 or TRBD2 for D (5 bases each). With 3 bases removed from V and 7 bases from J, the gap between germline ends came to 13 bases. The CDR3 has 13 amino acids. Germline lookup yields CDR1 SQVTM and CDR2 ANQGSEA. This chain's CDR3 is CSVEGPPGNEQFF. CDR3 coding DNA: TGCAGCGTTGAGGGACCGCCCGGGAATGAGCAGTTCTTC.

In its sample, this clonotype was seen a few times. The chain recombines TRBV4-1 with TRBJ2-5, with a tentative D call TRBD1 (5 bases). The germline V gene encodes CDR1 MGHRA and CDR2 YSYEKL. Deletions cut 1 base from V and 5 bases from J, with 14 bases between. This CDR3 region has 15 residues. Written as DNA, the CDR3 is TGCGCCAGCAGCCAAGCCCCAGCAGGGAAGGAGACCCAGTACTTC. Translating it yields CASSQAPAGKETQYF.

V usage is TRBV19 and J usage is TRBJ2-5, with D possibly matching TRBD2 (5 bases). Germline CDR1 reads LNHDA; CDR2 reads SQIVND (reference sequence). The ends were cut back, 2 bases at V and 5 bases at J, with 9 bases in the middle. The CDR3 runs to 13 residues. The CDR3 nucleotides read TGTGCCAGTAGTATAAGAGGGAAGGAGACCCAGTACTTC. Encoded protein: CASSIRGKETQYF.

The rearrangement uses TRBV18 and TRBJ1-6; no clear D. V was trimmed by 5 bases and J by 3 bases, leaving 14 bases between them. CDR3 length: 16 amino acids. Germline V gene data show CDR1 as KGHSH and CDR2 as LQKENI. CDR3 in amino acids: CASSSDGSYYNSPLHF. The CDR3 DNA reads TGTGCCAGCTCATCCGACGGAAGTTACTATAATTCACCCCTCCACTTT.

This clonotype turned up a few times. This chain links TRBV19 with TRBJ2-1; D is perhaps TRBD1 or TRBD2 (5 bases each). CDR3 length: 15 amino acids. Trimming took off 6 bases at V and 2 bases at J, with 14 bases between the two ends. CDR1 is LNHDA and CDR2 is SQIVND in the germline V gene (reference sequence). The CDR3 DNA follows: TGTGCCAGTAGCCAACAGAGGGACCCCTACAATGAGCAGTTCTTC. Protein sequence: CASSQQRDPYNEQFF.